The clone carrying this T cell receptor (beta chain) was seen a handful of times. The antigen remains unidentified. The germline CDR1 and CDR2 sequences are ENHRY and SYGVKD. CDR3 length equals 15 residues. J lost 4 bases, V lost 2 bases, and 4 bases had no gene match. The repertoire was sequenced with immunoSEQ multiplex PCR; TCRdb's copy has only in-frame clones and lacks some. Among roughly 25,000 clones, around 67% were seen once, and the ten largest hold 15% to 20%. The source of the sample is a study of OX40 agonist ivuxolimab in advanced cancers. Study information: Patients were under 90% male with ages roughly 20 to 90, mean roughly 55. Study results and limitations: A proportion of nonresponders additionally exhibited low normalized T-cell clonal expansion.

The source of this sequence is an adult with an advanced solid tumor such as melanoma, head and neck, liver or kidney cancer. The chain couples TRBV10-3 to TRBJ1-5; TRBD1 matches at 8 bases. The specimen was CD4+ or CD8+ T cells sorted from blood, collected in a trial of the OX40 agonist ivuxolimab. The CDR3, as DNA: TGTGCCATCAGTGAGGGGACAGGTCATAATCAGCCCCAGCATTTT. Translation: CAISEGTGHNQPQHF.